This T cell receptor beta chain was sequenced for a study of shared clonotypes between healthy human individuals. As for the study in general: A couple of women and a few men aged 18 to 49 served as donors.

Deep level was the assay's run setting. Repertoires were generated with immunoSEQ multiplex PCR, while TCRdb's copy carries only in-frame clones and drops some. The data show 740,000 or so clones, around three quarters seen once. A CD45RA-negative memory subset and a CD45RA+ naive subset were separated from the CD4+ cells. Germline CDR1 and CDR2: MGHRA and YSYEKL. CDR3 length: 14 residues. Trimming cost V 4 bases and J 2 bases, with 9 bases left between them. J is TRBJ1-5 and V is TRBV4-1; D possibly corresponds to TRBD1 (5 bases). The receptor's source is a woman in her twenties or thirties in good health. The sample comprised memory CD4+ T cells sorted from blood. Subset denoted: CD45RA-negative fraction. As DNA, the CDR3 is TGCGCCAGCAGCCGTCCGGGGGGCAATCAGCCCCAGCATTTT. Its protein is CASSRPGGNQPQHF.